A single sample gave rise to the 10 T cell receptor beta chains below, sequenced in a study of T cells in Graves' hyperthyroidism and ophthalmopathy (dated by TCRdb to between 2018 and 2021). Library method: multiplex PCR. The sequencer listed for this sample is Illumina HiSeq 2000. TCR beta CDR3 regions were amplified from RNA transcripts. The first round of RT-PCR for the TCR CDR3 was performed with the HTBI primer set and the Qiagen OneStep RT-PCR kit. The raw public data were reprocessed by TCRdb itself: fastp quality trimming at Q25, MiXCR clonotype calling, in-frame beta chains only. Here each entry gathers all rows of one CDR3 protein and keeps the most common genes and DNA. The table for this sample lists roughly 100,000 distinct CDR3 sequences; about half of them were counted only once. 20% to 30% of the sample belongs to the ten largest clones. Specimen: blood. The origin of the receptors is a man aged 35 to 55 with Graves' hyperthyroidism.

This clonotype was counted many times. The rearrangement uses TRBV12-3 or TRBV12-4 and TRBJ1-5; D call uncertain. With 4 bases removed from V and 6 bases from J, the gap between germline ends came to 7 bases. CDR3 length: 12 residues. The CDR3 here is CASSSGPQPQHF. The DNA for the CDR3 is TGTGCCAGCAGTTCGGGCCCTCAGCCCCAGCATTTT.

This clonotype was counted at least ten times. An end of the junction does not agree with germline; a read error may underlie this. The CDR3 loop is CASSADRNHGYTF. CDR3 nucleotide sequence: TGTGCCAGCAGCGCGGACAGAAACCATGGCTACACCTTT. This rearrangement joins TRBV6-4 to TRBJ1-2, with a weak D call TRBD1 (6 bases). The germline V gene has CDR1 MRHNA and CDR2 SNTAGT. The CDR3 is 13 amino acids.

This clonotype was seen more than once but under ten times. A much larger clonotype is one base distant, so this may be a read error. The chain links TRBV4-1 to TRBJ2-5; TRBD2 is a possible D gene (5 bases). In germline, CDR1 is MGHRA, CDR2 YSYEKL. There are 15 residues in the CDR3. Trimming removed 1 base from V and 5 bases from J, with 14 bases in between. This CDR3 is CASSQGEGSAETQYF. The DNA for the CDR3 is TGCGCCAGCAGCCAAGGAGAGGGATCGGCGGAGACCCAGTACTTC.

The chain links TRBV2 to TRBJ1-2; TRBD1 is a possible D gene (6 bases). From germline, CDR1 is SNHLY and CDR2 FYNNEI. V was shortened by 3 bases and J by 2 bases, with 16 bases between the two germline ends. CDR3 length: 16 amino acids. The CDR3 spells CASSDGQGLTNYGYTF. The CDR3, as DNA: TGTGCCAGCAGTGATGGGCAGGGGCTCACAAACTATGGCTACACCTTC.

This clonotype was counted at least ten times. The V call is TRBV13, the J call TRBJ2-5; D possibly corresponds to TRBD2 (5 bases). The CDR3 is 14 residues long. V lost 1 base and J lost 2, with 8 bases in between. Germline V gives CDR1 PRHDT, CDR2 FYEKMQ (reference sequence). The CDR3 region has the DNA TGTGCCAGCAGCTTAGACGGGATTCAAGAGACCCAGTACTTC. It encodes CASSLDGIQETQYF.

As concerns this clonotype: A much larger clone lies a single base off, so this may be a read error. V and J are TRBV11-2 and TRBJ2-5; D tentatively reads TRBD1 or TRBD2 (5 bases each). The CDR3 runs 15 residues. Germline V lookup: CDR1 SGHAT, CDR2 FQNNGV. The germline V and J ends were trimmed by 5 bases and 9 bases, with 22 bases remaining between them. CDR3 in DNA: TGTGCCAGCAGCACCCGGGACCACCGACCTGGGGCCCAGTACTTC. It is translated as CASSTRDHRPGAQYF.

This clonotype came up many times. The chain recombines TRBV28 with TRBJ2-7; no clear D gene. The ends were cut back, 7 bases at V and 2 bases at J, with 12 bases in the middle. The CDR3 consists of 13 residues. Germline V gene data show CDR1 as MDHEN and CDR2 as SYDVKM. The CDR3 DNA follows: TGTGCCAGCACCGACGGGTCTCCCTACGAGCAGTACTTC. It encodes CASTDGSPYEQYF.

In its sample, this clonotype was seen many times. For the CDR3, the DNA is TGTGCCAGCAGCTTTAGCGGGGTAGGAGAGACCCAGTACTTC. Amino acids: CASSFSGVGETQYF. This chain joins TRBV5-6 and TRBJ2-5; 8 nucleotides line up with TRBD2. This CDR3 spans 14 amino acids. CDR1 is SGHDT and CDR2 is YYEEEE in the germline V gene. V was clipped by 2 bases and J by 4 bases; unmatched bases: 4.

A note on this clonotype: Sequence at one end of the junction differs from germline and may be a read error. The chain has TRBV2 and TRBJ1-6, with 9 bases identical to TRBD1. The CDR3 runs to 13 residues. Germline CDR1 is SNHLY and CDR2 is FYNNEI. The CDR3 sequence is CASTGQGNSSLHF. The CDR3 region has the DNA TGTGCCAGCACTGGACAGGGGAATTCATCCCTCCACTTT.

This clonotype has a count of ten or more. This chain joins TRBV9 and TRBJ2-1, with a weak D call TRBD1 (5 bases). Germline values: CDR1 SGDLS, CDR2 YYNGEE. The CDR3 contains 14 residues. The V end lost 4 bases, the J end lost 1 base, and 9 bases lay between the germline ends. The CDR3 loop reads CASSKSGSYNEQFF. CDR3 in DNA: TGTGCCAGCAGCAAGTCAGGGTCCTACAATGAGCAGTTCTTC.